These T cell receptor beta chains were read from a single sample in a study of T cell responses to AZD1222 COVID-19 vaccine. The data were produced by immunoSEQ multiplex PCR, yet TCRdb's version contains in-frame clones alone and is incomplete. The data hold approximately 91,000 clones, with around nine tenths observed a single time. Sequenced material: peripheral blood, taken on day 0 of AZD1222 vaccination. These TCRs come from an adult in good health. Both conserved end residues are part of each CDR3. The order of the fields is J gene, V gene, D gene, clone size, CDR3 DNA, CDR3 protein. A D gene is named only where the DNA matches it firmly. For some rows the clone size is stated as once, few or many, or as a class when expanded; others skip it.

>TRBJ1-6|TRBV12-2|NA|NA
TGTGCCGCCAGGGGCACAGTCGGGGATTCACCCCTCCACTTT
CAARGTVGDSPLHF
>TRBJ1-2|TRBV18|NA|NA
TGTGCCAGCTCAATCCAACAGGACTCTAGTAACTATGGCTACACCTTC
CASSIQQDSSNYGYTF
>TRBJ1-3|TRBV7-3|NA|NA
TGTGCCAGCAGGCCCGTGGAGGTCTCTGGAAACACCATATATTTT
CASRPVEVSGNTIYF
>TRBJ1-5|TRBV7-6|NA|NA
TGTGCCAGAATGCGGGCAGGATTACAGCCCCAGCATTTT
CARMRAGLQPQHF
>TRBJ2-7|TRBV13|NA|NA
TGTGCCAGCAGCCTTTCGGGGCAGACCGAATCCTACGAGCAGTACTTC
CASSLSGQTESYEQYF
>TRBJ2-1|TRBV7-2|NA|NA
TGTGCCAGCAGCTTAGCTGGCGGGGACTACAATGAGCAGTTCTTC
CASSLAGGDYNEQFF
>TRBJ2-7|TRBV21-1|NA|NA
TGTGCCAGCAGCAAAAGGGGAGACAGCTCCTACGAGCAGTACTTC
CASSKRGDSSYEQYF
>TRBJ1-2|TRBV7-9|TRBD1|NA
TGTGCCAGCAGCTTAAATCCAGGGGGAGTCTATGGCTACACCTTC
CASSLNPGGVYGYTF
>TRBJ1-2|TRBV18|NA|NA
TGTGCCAGCTCACCATTGGCCAGCACCACTAACTATGGCTACACCTTC
CASSPLASTTNYGYTF
>TRBJ1-6|TRBV18|TRBD1|NA
TGTGCCAGCTCACCGTTACCGGGACAGGGTGGCGCGACACCCCTCCACTTT
CASSPLPGQGGATPLHF
>TRBJ2-3|TRBV7-2|TRBD2|NA
TGTGCCAGCGGGGGAGGGCCAGTCACAGATACGCAGTATTTT
CASGGGPVTDTQYF
>TRBJ2-6|TRBV19|TRBD1|NA
TGTGCCAGTAGTATAGACCCACAGGGGGTCTCTGGGGCCAACGTCCTGACTTTC
CASSIDPQGVSGANVLTF
>TRBJ2-7|TRBV6-1|TRBD2|NA
TGTGCCAGCAGTGAAGAGGCGGCACTAGCGGGGGGCGGCGAGCAGTACTTC
CASSEEAALAGGGEQYF
>TRBJ2-2|TRBV19|TRBD2|NA
TGTGCCAGTAGTATCGGGGGGGACACCGGGGAGCTGTTTTTT
CASSIGGDTGELFF
>TRBJ2-2|TRBV10-3|NA|NA
TGTGCCATCAGTGAGTCGACGCAGGGGATAAAACCGAACACCGGGGAGCTGTTTTTT
CAISESTQGIKPNTGELFF
>TRBJ2-7|TRBV5-4|NA|few
TGTGCCAGCAGCTTGGTAACCGGGGGCTCCTACGAGCAGTACTTC
CASSLVTGGSYEQYF
>TRBJ1-2|TRBV11-2|NA|once
TGTGCCAGCAGCTTAGATCGTTGGGCAGGGACCTATGGCTACACCTTC
CASSLDRWAGTYGYTF
>TRBJ2-1|TRBV12-3/TRBV12-4|NA|NA
TGTGCCAGCGGGGGGGCAGTGAGCGAGCAGTTCTTC
CASGGAVSEQFF
>TRBJ2-7|TRBV28|TRBD2|NA
TGTGCCAGCAGCTTTAATCCAGGGACTAGCGGGGACTACGAGCAGTACTTC
CASSFNPGTSGDYEQYF
>TRBJ2-7|TRBV7-9|TRBD1|NA
TGTGCCAGCAGCACTTATGACAGGGCGGATTCTTACGAGCAGTACTTC
CASSTYDRADSYEQYF
>TRBJ1-2|TRBV19|NA|NA
TGTGCCAGTAGTATAGTCCAGAAGACTAACTATGGCTACACCTTC
CASSIVQKTNYGYTF
>TRBJ2-7|TRBV5-1|TRBD1|NA
TGCGCCAGCAGCTCCGGGACAGGGCGGCCTCAAATTTACGAGCAGTACTTC
CASSSGTGRPQIYEQYF
>TRBJ1-4|TRBV6-5|NA|NA
TGTGCCAGCAGTTACTCCCAGGGGATAGCTAATGAAAAACTGTTTTTT
CASSYSQGIANEKLFF
>TRBJ1-4|TRBV7-9|NA|NA
TGTGCCAGCAGCTTGAGAGGCTATCGGACTAATGAAAAACTGTTTTTT
CASSLRGYRTNEKLFF
>TRBJ2-2|TRBV5-6|NA|NA
TGTGCCAGCAGCGGGTCCCCGGTCCCCGGGGAGCTGTTTTTT
CASSGSPVPGELFF
>TRBJ1-1|TRBV4-3|NA|NA
TGCGCCAGCAGCCAAGATGGGGGAGTGAACACTGAAGCTTTCTTT
CASSQDGGVNTEAFF